The subject of this entry is one T cell receptor beta chain. Its antigen is undetermined. It was with 60 Vbeta and 13 Jbeta primers that the PCR ran. In the source study's methods: Later work found 65 million to 85 million unique TCR beta chains, with roughly 11 million shared. Libraries were prepared by immunoSEQ multiplex PCR; TCRdb keeps only in-frame clonotypes and omits some of them. D and trimming come from the DNA, and the V and J calls and clone size come from that table. The data contain under 200,000 clones, about 80% of them singletons. The V gene's germline CDR1 is MDHEN and CDR2 SYDVKM. Between the trimmed V and J ends, which lost 6 bases and 1 base, there was a span of 10 bases. There are 13 residues in the CDR3. The record originates from a study of cytomegalovirus exposure and HLA in healthy donors. Notes on the study in general: The authors reported that TCR beta sequences could predict HLA-A and HLA-B alleles. These predictions were accurate for most subjects in the first cohort. Associated with cytomegalovirus, according to the listing, were around 160 TCR beta chains. Follow-up analysis later connected one missense variant in DCLRE1C with trimming of TCR beta V- and J-genes.

Specimen: PBMCs. The TCR sequence derives from a woman between 45 and 65 years old in good health and CMV-seropositive. J is TRBJ2-7 and V is TRBV28; D not certain. CDR3 coding DNA: TGTGCCAGCAGCCGCAGGCGATCCTACGAGCAGTACTTC. Translation gives CASSRRRSYEQYF. The full variable domain, rest sourced from reference TRBV28 and TRBJ2-7, is DVKVTQSSRYLVKRTGEKVFLECVQDMDHENMFWYRQDPGLGLRLIYFSYDVKMKEKGDIPEGYSVSREKKERFSLILESASTNQTSMYLCASSRRRSYEQYFGPGTRLTVT.